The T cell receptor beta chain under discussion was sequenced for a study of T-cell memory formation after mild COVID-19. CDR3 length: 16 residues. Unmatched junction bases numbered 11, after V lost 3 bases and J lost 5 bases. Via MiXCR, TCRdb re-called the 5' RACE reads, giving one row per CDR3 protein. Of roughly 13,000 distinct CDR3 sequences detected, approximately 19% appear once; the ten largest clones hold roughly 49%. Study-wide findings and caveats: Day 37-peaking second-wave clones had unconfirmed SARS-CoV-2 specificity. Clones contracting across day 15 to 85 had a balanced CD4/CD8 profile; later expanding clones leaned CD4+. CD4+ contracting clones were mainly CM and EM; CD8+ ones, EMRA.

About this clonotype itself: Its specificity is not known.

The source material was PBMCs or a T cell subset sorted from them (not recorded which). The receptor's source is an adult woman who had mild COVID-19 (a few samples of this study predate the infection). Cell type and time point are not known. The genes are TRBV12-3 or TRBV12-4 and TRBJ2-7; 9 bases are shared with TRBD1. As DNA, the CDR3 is TGTGCCAGCAGTTTCTACAGGGGGCCGACGGGGGACGAGCAGTACTTC. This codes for CASSFYRGPTGDEQYF.